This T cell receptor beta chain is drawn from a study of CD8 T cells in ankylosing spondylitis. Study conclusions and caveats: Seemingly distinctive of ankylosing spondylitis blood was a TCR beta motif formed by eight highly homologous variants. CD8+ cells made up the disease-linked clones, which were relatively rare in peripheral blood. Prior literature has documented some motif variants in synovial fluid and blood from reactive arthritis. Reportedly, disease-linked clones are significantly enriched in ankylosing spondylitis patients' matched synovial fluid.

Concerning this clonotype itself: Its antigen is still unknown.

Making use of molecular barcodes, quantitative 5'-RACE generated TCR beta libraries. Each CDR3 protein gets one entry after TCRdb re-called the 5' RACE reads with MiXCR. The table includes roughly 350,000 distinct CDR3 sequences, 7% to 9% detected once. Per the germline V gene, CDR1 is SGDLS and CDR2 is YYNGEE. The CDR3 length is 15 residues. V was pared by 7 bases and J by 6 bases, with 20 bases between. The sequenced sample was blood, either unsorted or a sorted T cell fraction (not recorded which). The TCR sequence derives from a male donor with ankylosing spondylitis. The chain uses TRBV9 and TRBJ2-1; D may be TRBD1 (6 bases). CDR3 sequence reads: CASSLGTNVVNEQFF. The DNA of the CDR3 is TGTGCCAGCTCTTTGGGGACAAACGTAGTCAATGAGCAGTTCTTC.